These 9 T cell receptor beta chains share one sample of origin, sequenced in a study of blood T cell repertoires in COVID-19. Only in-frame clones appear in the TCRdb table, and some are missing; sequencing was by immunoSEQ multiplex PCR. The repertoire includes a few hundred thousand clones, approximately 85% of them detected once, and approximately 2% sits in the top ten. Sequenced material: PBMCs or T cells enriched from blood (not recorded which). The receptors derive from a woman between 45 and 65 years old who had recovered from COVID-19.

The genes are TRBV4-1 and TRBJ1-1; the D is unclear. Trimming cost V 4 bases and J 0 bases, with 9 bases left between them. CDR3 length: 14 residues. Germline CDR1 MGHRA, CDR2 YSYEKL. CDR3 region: CASSPQLLNTEAFF. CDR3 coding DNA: TGCGCCAGCAGCCCACAGTTACTGAACACTGAAGCTTTCTTT.

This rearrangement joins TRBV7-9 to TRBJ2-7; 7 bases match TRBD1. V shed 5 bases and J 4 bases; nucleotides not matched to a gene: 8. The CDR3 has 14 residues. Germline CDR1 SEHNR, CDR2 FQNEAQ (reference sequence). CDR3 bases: TGTGCCAGCAGCGCCCGGGACAGTTCGTACGAGCAGTACTTC. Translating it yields CASSARDSSYEQYF.

DNA for the CDR3: TGTGCCAGCAGCCAGAACAGGGGAAGCTCCTACAATGAGCAGTTCTTC. Its translation: CASSQNRGSSYNEQFF. The chain links TRBV7-9 to TRBJ2-1; 7 bases map to TRBD1. Trimming took 5 bases from V and 0 from J; bases not matched to a gene: 7. The CDR3 extends over 16 amino acids. Germline V gene sequence: CDR1 SEHNR, CDR2 FQNEAQ (reference sequence). The whole variable domain, remainder taken from reference TRBV7-9 and TRBJ2-1, is DTGVSQNPRHKITKRGQNVTFRCDPISEHNRLYWYRQTLGQGPEFLTYFQNEAQLEKSRLLSDRFSAERPKGSFSTLEIQRTEQGDSAMYLCASSQNRGSSYNEQFFGPGTRLTVL.

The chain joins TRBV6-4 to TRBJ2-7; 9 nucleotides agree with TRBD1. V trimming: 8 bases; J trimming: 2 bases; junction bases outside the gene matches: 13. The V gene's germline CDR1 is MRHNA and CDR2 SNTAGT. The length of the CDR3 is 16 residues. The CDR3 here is CASLGTGHHSPYEQYF. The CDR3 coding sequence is TGTGCCAGCCTCGGGACAGGGCACCACTCACCCTACGAGCAGTACTTC.

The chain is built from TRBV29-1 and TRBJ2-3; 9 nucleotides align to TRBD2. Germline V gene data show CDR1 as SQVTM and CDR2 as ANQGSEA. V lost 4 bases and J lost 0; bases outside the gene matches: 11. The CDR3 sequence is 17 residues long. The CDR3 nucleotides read TGCAGCGTTGTTGCTAGCGGGGAGACCATAAGCACAGATACGCAGTATTTT. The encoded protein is CSVVASGETISTDTQYF.

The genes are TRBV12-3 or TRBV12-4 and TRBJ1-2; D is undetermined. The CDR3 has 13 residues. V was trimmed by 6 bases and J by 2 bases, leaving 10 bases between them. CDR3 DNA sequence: TGTGCCAGCAGCCCGACGGGAAACTATGGCTACACCTTC. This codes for CASSPTGNYGYTF.

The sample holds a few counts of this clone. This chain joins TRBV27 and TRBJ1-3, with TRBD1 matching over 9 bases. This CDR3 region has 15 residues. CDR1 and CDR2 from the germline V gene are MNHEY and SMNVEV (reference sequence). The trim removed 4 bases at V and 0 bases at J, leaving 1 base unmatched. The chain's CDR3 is CASSSGQGSGNTIYF. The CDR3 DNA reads TGTGCCAGCAGTTCGGGACAGGGCTCTGGAAACACCATATATTTT.

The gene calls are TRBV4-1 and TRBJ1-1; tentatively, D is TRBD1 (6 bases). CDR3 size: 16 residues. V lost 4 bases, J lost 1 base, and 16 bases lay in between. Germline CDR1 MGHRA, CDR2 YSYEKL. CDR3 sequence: CASSPRRGQKNTEAFF. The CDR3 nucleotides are TGCGCCAGCAGCCCTCGAAGGGGACAAAAGAACACTGAAGCTTTCTTT.

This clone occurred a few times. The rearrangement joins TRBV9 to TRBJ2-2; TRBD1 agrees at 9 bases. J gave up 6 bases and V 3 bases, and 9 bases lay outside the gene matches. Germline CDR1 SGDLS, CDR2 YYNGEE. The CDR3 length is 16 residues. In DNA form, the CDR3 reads TGTGCCAGCAGCGCACCACAGGGGGCGGCCGCCGGGGAGCTGTTTTTT. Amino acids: CASSAPQGAAAGELFF.